The 16 T cell receptor beta chains below all came from one sample that was sequenced in a study of T cells in Graves' hyperthyroidism and ophthalmopathy (dated 2019 in TCRdb). The protocol used for the library was multiplex PCR. TCRdb names Illumina HiSeq 2000 as the instrument used. Amplification of TCR beta CDR3 regions was carried out from RNA transcripts. A first-round RT-PCR of the TCR CDR3 used the HTBI primer set with the Qiagen OneStep RT-PCR kit. Through fastp at Q25 and MiXCR, TCRdb rebuilt clones from the public reads, retaining in-frame beta chains. Every distinct CDR3 protein forms one entry, paired with its most common genes and DNA. The sample includes 600,000 to 650,000 distinct CDR3 sequences, with around 15% observed a single time. The biggest ten clones account for approximately 3.8% of the sample. The sample taken for sequencing was blood. All receptors derive from a woman in her twenties or thirties with Graves' hyperthyroidism.

The chain carries TRBV28 and TRBJ1-2, with D maybe TRBD1 (5 bases). Trimming stripped 4 bases from V and 4 bases from J, with 16 bases between. Germline assignment: CDR1 MDHEN and CDR2 SYDVKM. The CDR3 is 15 amino acids. CDR3 residues: CASSSPGTVLYGYTF. In DNA form, the CDR3 reads TGTGCCAGCAGTTCGCCGGGGACGGTCCTCTATGGCTACACCTTC.

This chain connects TRBV7-9 to TRBJ2-3; no definite D call. The ends were cut back, 1 base at V and 2 bases at J, with 10 bases in the middle. CDR3 size: 15 residues. Germline CDR1 reads SEHNR; CDR2 reads FQNEAQ (reference sequence). The CDR3 spells CASSLDSGITDTQYF. The CDR3 region has the DNA TGTGCCAGCAGCTTAGATTCGGGTATCACAGATACGCAGTATTTT.

This clonotype was seen more than once but under ten times. CDR3 sequence reads: CATRETDTQYF. The DNA for the CDR3 is TGTGCCACCAGGGAAACAGATACGCAGTATTTT. This chain links TRBV11-3 with TRBJ2-3, with D maybe TRBD1 (5 bases). Germline CDR1 and CDR2: SGHNT and YENEEA. This CDR3 region has 11 residues. V was cut by 10 bases and J by 3 bases, with 8 bases left in between.

At least ten counts were recorded for this clonotype. The rearrangement joins TRBV11-2 to TRBJ2-1, with D perhaps matching TRBD2 (5 bases). Germline V lookup: CDR1 SGHAT, CDR2 FQNNGV. The V and J ends lost 5 bases and 9 bases respectively, with 17 bases between them. The CDR3 has 14 amino acids. The CDR3 nucleotides are TGTGCCAGCAGCACTCACAGACGTCGGGGTGAGCAGTTCTTC. Its protein product is CASSTHRRRGEQFF.

The V call is TRBV25-1, the J call TRBJ2-1, with 7 bases identical to TRBD1. The germline gives CDR1 MGHDK, CDR2 SYGVNS. V dropped 4 bases and J dropped 2; count of bases not matched to a gene: 5. The length of the CDR3 is 15 residues. CDR3 loop: CASSGAGGTYNEQFF. In DNA form, the CDR3 reads TGTGCCAGCAGTGGGGCAGGGGGAACCTACAATGAGCAGTTCTTC.

The genes are TRBV6-2 or TRBV6-3 and TRBJ1-1; D is perhaps TRBD1 (6 bases). CDR3 length: 13 residues. V lost 4 bases, J lost 6 bases, and 12 bases lay in between. Germline V gene sequence: CDR1 MNHEY, CDR2 SVGEGT. The CDR3: CASSLQGKAEAFF. CDR3 DNA sequence: TGTGCCAGCAGTTTACAGGGTAAGGCTGAAGCTTTCTTT.

This clonotype was counted between two and nine times. V gene TRBV5-1 combines with J gene TRBJ2-2; D might be TRBD2 (5 bases). The CDR3 has 13 residues. The germline V and J ends were trimmed by 4 bases and 6 bases, with 10 bases remaining between them. Looked up from germline, CDR1 is SGHRS and CDR2 is YFSETQ. CDR3 region: CASSKLGPGELFF. The CDR3 DNA is TGCGCCAGCAGCAAACTAGGTCCCGGGGAGCTGTTTTTT.

Points on this clonotype: This could be a read error, since a much larger clone is one nucleotide away. The rearrangement links TRBV6-2 or TRBV6-3 to TRBJ2-5; a weak D match, TRBD2 (6 bases). V lost 0 bases, J lost 7 bases, and 21 bases lay in between. In germline, CDR1 is MNHEY, CDR2 SVGEGT. This CDR3 is built from 17 residues. The CDR3 spells CASSYSLRGPVGGTQYF. In DNA, the CDR3 is TGTGCCAGCAGTTACTCCCTGAGGGGCCCAGTGGGAGGGACCCAGTACTTC.

Many counts were recorded for this clonotype. The rearrangement joins TRBV2 to TRBJ2-5; D is perhaps TRBD2 (6 bases). V was shortened by 0 bases and J by 2 bases, with 7 bases between the two germline ends. CDR1 and CDR2 (germline): SNHLY, FYNNEI. This CDR3 contains 14 residues. As DNA, the CDR3 is TGTGCCAGCAGTGAAGCGGGGACTCAAGAGACCCAGTACTTC. As protein: CASSEAGTQETQYF. The full variable domain, rest sourced from reference TRBV2 and TRBJ2-5, is EPEVTQTPSHQVTQMGQEVILRCVPISNHLYFYWYRQILGQKVEFLVSFYNNEISEKSEIFDDQFSVERPDGSNFTLKIRSTKLEDSAMYFCASSEAGTQETQYFGPGTRLLVL.

This clonotype was seen only a few times. The V call is TRBV29-1, the J call TRBJ2-7, with D unresolved. Germline CDR1 reads SQVTM; CDR2 reads ANQGSEA. The CDR3 consists of 12 residues. V lost 4 bases and J lost 3, with 10 bases in between. The CDR3, as DNA: TGCAGCGTTGCCGAGCGCCACTACGAGCAGTACTTC. This translates into CSVAERHYEQYF.

A few counts support this clonotype. The CDR3: CASSLYRTSGYTDTQYF. Here the CDR3 DNA reads TGTGCCAGCAGCTTGTATAGGACTAGCGGTTACACAGATACGCAGTATTTT. The chain couples TRBV5-8 to TRBJ2-3, with TRBD2 identical over 10 bases. J was trimmed by 2 bases and V by 1 base; bases with no gene match: 7. From germline, CDR1 is SGHTS and CDR2 YDEGEE. The CDR3 covers 17 residues.

This clonotype was picked up many times. The gene calls are TRBV11-2 and TRBJ1-5; D is uncertain. The CDR3 covers 12 residues. V lost 5 bases, J lost 7 bases, and 9 bases lay in between. Germline V gives CDR1 SGHAT, CDR2 FQNNGV. CDR3 in DNA: TGTGCCAGCAGCCACCCCGGACAGCCCCAGCATTTT. Translated, it gives CASSHPGQPQHF.

This clonotype was counted at least ten times. J is TRBJ1-2 and V is TRBV12-3 or TRBV12-4, with D perhaps matching TRBD1 (5 bases). This CDR3 has 13 amino acids. The V end lost 2 bases, the J end lost 2 bases, and 6 bases lay between the germline ends. The CDR3 coding sequence is TGTGCCAGCAGTTTACGGGGGAACTATGGCTACACCTTC. This gives the protein CASSLRGNYGYTF.

This clonotype was seen ten or more times. This chain connects TRBV7-8 to TRBJ1-1, with D unresolved. The CDR3 is made up of 15 amino acids. Germline V CDR1 and CDR2: SGHVS, FQNEAQ. The V and J ends lost 5 bases and 0 bases respectively, with 13 bases between them. DNA of the CDR3: TGTGCCAGCAGCCCCCACCAGAGTTTGAACACTGAAGCTTTCTTT. Amino acids: CASSPHQSLNTEAFF.

This clonotype appeared many times. The chain combines TRBV28 with TRBJ1-1; 10 bases map to TRBD1. Germline CDR1 MDHEN, CDR2 SYDVKM. The junction had 8 bases not matched to a gene; V was cut back by 3 bases and J by 7 bases. CDR3 length equals 15 residues. In nucleotides, the CDR3 is TGTGCCAGCAGTTTCCCCGGGACAGGGGTGGGTGAAGCTTTCTTT. This sequence encodes CASSFPGTGVGEAFF.

This clonotype was observed many times. The genes are TRBV13 and TRBJ2-5; D is perhaps TRBD1 (5 bases). V lost 5 bases, J lost 5 bases, and 12 bases lay in between. Germline lookup yields CDR1 PRHDT and CDR2 FYEKMQ (reference sequence). This CDR3 comprises 13 residues. The CDR3 sequence: CASSLREIETQYF. In DNA, the CDR3 is TGTGCCAGCAGCCTCAGGGAAATCGAGACCCAGTACTTC.